The clone carrying this T cell receptor beta chain was counted at least ten times. The target antigen is unknown. The record originates from a study of blood T cells in healthy people across ages. V lost 6 bases and J lost 0; bases outside the gene matches: 10. Germline lookup yields CDR1 MNHEY and CDR2 SVGEGT. The CDR3 consists of 18 residues. PCR was performed a second time for about 6 to 11 cycles using a sample-barcoded 5' primer and a J-beta primer mix. Each cDNA molecule was tagged by a template-switch adaptor with 12 random nucleotides. Paired-end reads containing CDR3 totaled no fewer than 3 million for each sample. One entry per CDR3 protein, called by TCRdb with MiXCR from the 5' RACE reads. The sample includes around 900,000 distinct CDR3 sequences, roughly 50% seen only once; the top ten take about a fifth. Study-wide points: Total diversity from one million sequenced T cells was likely underestimated. Long-lived and aged donors differed, with more naive CD4+ cells and higher diversity in the long-lived.

This TCR came from a woman in her fifties or sixties in good health. The source material was blood. J is TRBJ2-6 and V is TRBV6-2 or TRBV6-3; 8 bases align to TRBD1. The CDR3 DNA follows: TGTGCCAGCAGCAAGGGCCGGGGACAGGACTCTGGGGCCAACGTCCTGACTTTC. It codes for CASSKGRGQDSGANVLTF.